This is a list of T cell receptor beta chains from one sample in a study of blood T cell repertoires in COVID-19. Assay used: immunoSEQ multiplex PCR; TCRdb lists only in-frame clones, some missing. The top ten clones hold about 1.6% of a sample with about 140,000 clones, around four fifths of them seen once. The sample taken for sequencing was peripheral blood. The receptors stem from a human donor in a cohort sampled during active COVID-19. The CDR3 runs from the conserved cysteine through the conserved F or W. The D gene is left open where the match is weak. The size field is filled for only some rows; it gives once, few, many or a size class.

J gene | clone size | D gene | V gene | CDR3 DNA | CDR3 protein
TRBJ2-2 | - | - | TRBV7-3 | TGTGCCAGCAGCTTAATCAGGCACACCGGGGAGCTGTTTTTT | CASSLIRHTGELFF
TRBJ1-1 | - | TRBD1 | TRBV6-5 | TGTGCCAGCAGTTTGACAGGGAGAGGGACTGAAGCTTTCTTT | CASSLTGRGTEAFF
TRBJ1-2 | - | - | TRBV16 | TGTGCCAGCAGCCAATCCGGGAGGGGCGGCTACACCTTC | CASSQSGRGGYTF
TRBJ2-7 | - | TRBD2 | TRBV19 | TGTGCCAGTAGTGTCCGGGGGGGCAGGACCTACGAGCAGTACTTC | CASSVRGGRTYEQYF
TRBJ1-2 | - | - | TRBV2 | TGTGCCAGCAGTAAGGACAGTTATGGCTACACCTTC | CASSKDSYGYTF
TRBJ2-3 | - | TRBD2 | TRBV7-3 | TGTGCCAGCAGCTTGGGGACTAGCGGTAGCACAGATACGCAGTATTTT | CASSLGTSGSTDTQYF
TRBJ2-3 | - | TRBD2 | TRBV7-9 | TGTGCCAGCAGCCCCTCGGGAGGGCCCACAGATACGCAGTATTTT | CASSPSGGPTDTQYF
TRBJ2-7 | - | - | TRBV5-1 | TGCGCCAGCAGCTCCGGGACTCAGGGTCCCTACGAGCAGTACTTC | CASSSGTQGPYEQYF
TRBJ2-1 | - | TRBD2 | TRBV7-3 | TGTGCCAGCAGCCCTACCCCGGGACTAGCGGATAGCTCCTACAATGAGCAGTTCTTC | CASSPTPGLADSSYNEQFF
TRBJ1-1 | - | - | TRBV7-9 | TGTGCCAGCAGCTTAGATCCAGGGTGGGACTATCAAGCTTTCTTT | CASSLDPGWDYQAFF
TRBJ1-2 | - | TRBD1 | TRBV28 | TGTGCCAGCAGCCAGATAGACAGGGGTGGCTACACCTTC | CASSQIDRGGYTF
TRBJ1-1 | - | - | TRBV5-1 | TGCGCCAGCAGCTTGACAGGAATGGAGAACACTGAAGCTTTCTTT | CASSLTGMENTEAFF
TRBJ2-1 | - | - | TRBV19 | TGTGCCAGTAGAGAGTGGGCCCCCTCGAATGAGCAGTTCTTC | CASREWAPSNEQFF
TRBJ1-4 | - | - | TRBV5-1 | TGCGCCAGCAGCTCTAACGTGAATGAAAAACTGTTTTTT | CASSSNVNEKLFF
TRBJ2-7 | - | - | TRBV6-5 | TGTGCCAGCACCGAAGGTGGGCCTCCCAGAGAGCAGTACTTC | CASTEGGPPREQYF
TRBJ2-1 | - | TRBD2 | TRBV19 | TGTGCCAGTAGTATAACCGGGACTAGCGGGAGACATGAGCAGTTCTTC | CASSITGTSGRHEQFF
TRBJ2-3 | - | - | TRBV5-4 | TGTGCCAGCAGCGAGCGCGCTAGCACAGATACGCAGTATTTT | CASSERASTDTQYF
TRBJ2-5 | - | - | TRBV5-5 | TGTGCCAGCAGCTTGTACGGGGGAGAGGTAGAGACCCAGTACTTC | CASSLYGGEVETQYF
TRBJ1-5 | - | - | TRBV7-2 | TGTGCCAGCAGCTTAGTTGGCCCTAGGCCCCAGCATTTT | CASSLVGPRPQHF
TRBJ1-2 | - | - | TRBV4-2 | TGTGCCAGCAGCCCGACAGACAGTAACTATGGCTACACCTTC | CASSPTDSNYGYTF
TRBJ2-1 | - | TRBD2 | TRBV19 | TGTGCCAGTAGTACAACCCCACCCTCTAGCGGGGTTGAGCAGTTCTTC | CASSTTPPSSGVEQFF
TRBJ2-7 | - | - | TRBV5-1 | TGCGCCAGCAACGTCGCGCCATCGCCTCCAAGCTACGAGCAGTACTTC | CASNVAPSPPSYEQYF
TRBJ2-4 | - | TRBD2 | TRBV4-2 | TGTGCCAGCAGCCAAGTCGGCGGGAGGGCCGCTTACATTCAGTACTTC | CASSQVGGRAAYIQYF
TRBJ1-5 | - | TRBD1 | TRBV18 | TGTGCCAGCTCACCAGAGACAGGGGTTCAGCCCCAGCATTTT | CASSPETGVQPQHF
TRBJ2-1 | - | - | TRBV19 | TGTGCCAGTAGTATTCCATCGCCAGGGGCCTACAATGAGCAGTTCTTC | CASSIPSPGAYNEQFF
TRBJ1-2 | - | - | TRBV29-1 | TGCAGCGTGGAACCAGGGGTAGGAGGCTACACCTTC | CSVEPGVGGYTF
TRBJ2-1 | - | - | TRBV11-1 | TGTGCCAGCAGCCGTCTAGTGAGCTCCTACAATGAGCAGTTCTTC | CASSRLVSSYNEQFF
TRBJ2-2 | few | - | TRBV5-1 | TGCGCCAGCAGCCGGCTGGGGGGACCCGGGGAGCTGTTTTTT | CASSRLGGPGELFF
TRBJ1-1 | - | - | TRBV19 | TGTGCCAGTAGTATGCTTCCGGGGGGGAACACTGAAGCTTTCTTT | CASSMLPGGNTEAFF
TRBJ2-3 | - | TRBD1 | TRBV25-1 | TGTGCCAGCAGTCCCGGGACAGGACGCACAGATACGCAGTATTTT | CASSPGTGRTDTQYF
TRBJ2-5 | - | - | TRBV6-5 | TGTGCCAGCAGTCCTCCTCAGGGTTCCTCGTACTTC | CASSPPQGSSYF
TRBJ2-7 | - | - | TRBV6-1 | TGTGCCAGCACCCTGGATATGCGGACTGTTCAGTACTTC | CASTLDMRTVQYF
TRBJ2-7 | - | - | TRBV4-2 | TGTGCCAGCAGCCAAGTCGTCGCCGTGGGGGGCGAGCAGTACTTC | CASSQVVAVGGEQYF
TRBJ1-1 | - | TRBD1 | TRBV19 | TGTGCCAGTACCCGGCAGGGGGCCTCTGAAGCTTTCTTT | CASTRQGASEAFF
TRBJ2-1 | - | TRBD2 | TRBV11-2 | TGTGCCAGCAGCAATTTAGCGGGAGGGCCGGGAAATGAGCAGTTCTTC | CASSNLAGGPGNEQFF
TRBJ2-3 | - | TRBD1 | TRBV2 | TGTGCCAGCAGTCGACAGGGGCCGGATACGCAGTATTTT | CASSRQGPDTQYF
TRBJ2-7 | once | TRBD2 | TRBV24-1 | TGTGCCACCAGTGACCCAACTAGCGGGAGAACCTACGAGCAGTACTTC | CATSDPTSGRTYEQYF
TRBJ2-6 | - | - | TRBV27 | TGTGCCAGCCGTAACGGGGGAGCCTCTGGGGCCAACGTCCTGACTTTC | CASRNGGASGANVLTF
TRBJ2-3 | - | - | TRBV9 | TGTGCCAGCAGCGTAGCGGGACAACTCCGAGCATCAATGAGCACAGATACGCAGTATTTT | CASSVAGQLRASMSTDTQYF
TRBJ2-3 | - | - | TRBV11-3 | TGTGCCAGCAGCTTAGGTCGTAGCGGAGATACGCAGTATTTT | CASSLGRSGDTQYF
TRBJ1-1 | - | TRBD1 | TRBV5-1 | TGCGCCAGCAGGGGCGGGGACAGGGCGTTAACGGGCACTGAAGCTTTCTTT | CASRGGDRALTGTEAFF
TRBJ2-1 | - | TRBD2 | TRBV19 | TGTGCCAGTAGTATAGGACTAGCGGGCTACAATGAGCAGTTCTTC | CASSIGLAGYNEQFF
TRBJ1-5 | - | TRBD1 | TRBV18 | TGTGCCAGCTCACCCGACAGGGGAAGTATGGGGCCCCAGCATTTT | CASSPDRGSMGPQHF
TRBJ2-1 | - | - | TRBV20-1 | TGCAGTGCGGGCGGACAGAATGAGCAGTTCTTC | CSAGGQNEQFF
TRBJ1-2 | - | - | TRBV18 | TGTGCCAGCTCCCCGGGGGGCAACCTCTATGGCTACACCTTC | CASSPGGNLYGYTF
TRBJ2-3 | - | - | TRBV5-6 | TGTGCCAGCAGCCGGTGGACTACCCTTAGCACAGATACGCAGTATTTT | CASSRWTTLSTDTQYF
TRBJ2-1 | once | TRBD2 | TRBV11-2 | TGTGCCAGCAGCTTATTTAGGCTAGCGGGAGGGGTGAACAATGAGCAGTTCTTC | CASSLFRLAGGVNNEQFF
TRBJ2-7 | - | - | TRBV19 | TGTGCCAGTAGTCCCGGTCCTCTGGACGAGCAGTACTTC | CASSPGPLDEQYF
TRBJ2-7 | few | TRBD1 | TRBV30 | TGTGCCTGGAGTGCAGGGGGCGCGGGGCAGTACTTC | CAWSAGGAGQYF
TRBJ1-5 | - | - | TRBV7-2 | TGTGCCAGCAGCTTGTTCCCGGACAACAATCAGCCCCAGCATTTT | CASSLFPDNNQPQHF
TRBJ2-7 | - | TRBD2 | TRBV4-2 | TGTGCCAGCAGCCAAGTTAGGGACCAGCGGGAGGACTACGAGCAGTACTTC | CASSQVRDQREDYEQYF
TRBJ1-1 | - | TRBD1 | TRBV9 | TGTGCCAGCAGCGTGGGACAGGGCTGGGACACTGAAGCTTTCTTT | CASSVGQGWDTEAFF
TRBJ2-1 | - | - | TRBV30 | TGTGCCTGGACCCCCAGCGGAGGGCCCTCAAATGAGCAGTTCTTC | CAWTPSGGPSNEQFF